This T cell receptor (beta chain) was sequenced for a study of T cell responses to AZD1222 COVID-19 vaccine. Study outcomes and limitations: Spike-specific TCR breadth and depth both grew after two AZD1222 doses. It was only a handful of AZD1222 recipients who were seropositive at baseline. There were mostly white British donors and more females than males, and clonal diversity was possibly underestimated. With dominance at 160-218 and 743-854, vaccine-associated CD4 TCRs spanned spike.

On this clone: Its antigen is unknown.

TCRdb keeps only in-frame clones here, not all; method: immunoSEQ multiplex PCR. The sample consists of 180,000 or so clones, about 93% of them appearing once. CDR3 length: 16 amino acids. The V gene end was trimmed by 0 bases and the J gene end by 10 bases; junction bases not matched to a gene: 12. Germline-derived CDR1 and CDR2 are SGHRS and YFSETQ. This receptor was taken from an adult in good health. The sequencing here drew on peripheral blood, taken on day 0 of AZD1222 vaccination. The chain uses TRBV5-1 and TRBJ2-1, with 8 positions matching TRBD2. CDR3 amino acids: CASSLEGTSLIEEQFF. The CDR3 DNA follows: TGCGCCAGCAGCTTGGAGGGGACTAGTTTGATAGAGGAGCAGTTCTTC.